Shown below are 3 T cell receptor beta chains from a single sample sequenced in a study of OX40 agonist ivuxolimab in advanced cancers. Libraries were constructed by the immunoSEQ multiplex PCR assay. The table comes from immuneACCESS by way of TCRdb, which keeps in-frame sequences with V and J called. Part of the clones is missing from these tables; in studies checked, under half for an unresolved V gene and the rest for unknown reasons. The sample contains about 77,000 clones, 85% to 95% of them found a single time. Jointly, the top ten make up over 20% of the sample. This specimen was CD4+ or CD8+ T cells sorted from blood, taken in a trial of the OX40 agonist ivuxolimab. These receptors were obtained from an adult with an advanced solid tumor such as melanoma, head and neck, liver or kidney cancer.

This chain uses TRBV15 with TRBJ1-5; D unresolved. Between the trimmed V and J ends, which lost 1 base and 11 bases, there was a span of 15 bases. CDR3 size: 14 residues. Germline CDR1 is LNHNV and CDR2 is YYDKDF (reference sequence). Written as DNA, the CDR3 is TGTGCCACCAGCAGAGTCGGCCAGGTCTCGGCCCAGCATTTT. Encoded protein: CATSRVGQVSAQHF.

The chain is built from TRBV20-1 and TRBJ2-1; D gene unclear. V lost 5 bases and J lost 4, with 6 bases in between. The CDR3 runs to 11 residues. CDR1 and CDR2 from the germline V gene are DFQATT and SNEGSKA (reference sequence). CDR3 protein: CSASAYNEQFF. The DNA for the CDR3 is TGCAGTGCTTCAGCTTACAATGAGCAGTTCTTC.

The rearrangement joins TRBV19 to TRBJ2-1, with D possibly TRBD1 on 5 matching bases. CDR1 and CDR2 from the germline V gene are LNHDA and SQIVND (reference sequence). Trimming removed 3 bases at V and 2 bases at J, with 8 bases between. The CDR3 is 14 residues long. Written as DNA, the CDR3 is TGTGCCAGTAGTATCCTGGACACCTACAATGAGCAGTTCTTC. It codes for CASSILDTYNEQFF.